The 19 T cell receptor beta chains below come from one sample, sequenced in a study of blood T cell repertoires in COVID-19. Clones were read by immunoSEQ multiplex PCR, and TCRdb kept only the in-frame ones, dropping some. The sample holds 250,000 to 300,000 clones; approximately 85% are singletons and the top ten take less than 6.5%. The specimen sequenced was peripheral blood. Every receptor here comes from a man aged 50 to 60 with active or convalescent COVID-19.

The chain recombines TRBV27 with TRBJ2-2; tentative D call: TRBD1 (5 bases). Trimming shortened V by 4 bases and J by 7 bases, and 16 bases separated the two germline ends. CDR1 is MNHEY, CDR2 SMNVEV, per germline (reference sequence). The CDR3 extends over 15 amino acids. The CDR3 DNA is TGTGCCAGCAGTTCGGACCGTCAGGGTGGCGGGGAGCTGTTTTTT. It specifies CASSSDRQGGGELFF.

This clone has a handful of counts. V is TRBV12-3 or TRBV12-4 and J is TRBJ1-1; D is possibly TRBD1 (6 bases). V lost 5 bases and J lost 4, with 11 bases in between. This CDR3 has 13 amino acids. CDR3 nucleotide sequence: TGTGCCAGCAGTACACAGGGCGCCACTGAAGCTTTCTTT. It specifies CASSTQGATEAFF.

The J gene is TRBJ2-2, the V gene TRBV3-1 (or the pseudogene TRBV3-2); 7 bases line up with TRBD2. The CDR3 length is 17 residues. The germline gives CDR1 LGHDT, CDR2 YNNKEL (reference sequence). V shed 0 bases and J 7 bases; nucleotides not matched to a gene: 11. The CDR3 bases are TGTGCCAGCAGCCAAGATTGGGGGGGAGGGCCAAACGGGGAGCTGTTTTTT. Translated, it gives CASSQDWGGGPNGELFF.

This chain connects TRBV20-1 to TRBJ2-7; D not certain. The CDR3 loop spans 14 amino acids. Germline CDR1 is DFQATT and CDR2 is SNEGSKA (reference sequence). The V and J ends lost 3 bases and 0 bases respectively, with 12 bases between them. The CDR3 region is CSASSVANSYEQYF. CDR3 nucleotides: TGCAGTGCTAGTTCGGTAGCAAACTCCTACGAGCAGTACTTC.

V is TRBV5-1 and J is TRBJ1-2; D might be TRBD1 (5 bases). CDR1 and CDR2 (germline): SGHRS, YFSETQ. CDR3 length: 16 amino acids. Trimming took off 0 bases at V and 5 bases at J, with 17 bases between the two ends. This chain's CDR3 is CASSLDVEGQGYGYTF. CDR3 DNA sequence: TGCGCCAGCAGCTTGGATGTGGAGGGGCAGGGTTATGGCTACACCTTC.

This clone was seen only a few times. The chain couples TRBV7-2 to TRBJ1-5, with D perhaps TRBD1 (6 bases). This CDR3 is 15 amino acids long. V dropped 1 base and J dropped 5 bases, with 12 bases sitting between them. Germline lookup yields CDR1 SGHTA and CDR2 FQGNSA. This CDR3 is CASSLGGGIYQPQHF. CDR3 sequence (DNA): TGTGCCAGCAGCTTAGGGGGGGGCATCTATCAGCCCCAGCATTTT.

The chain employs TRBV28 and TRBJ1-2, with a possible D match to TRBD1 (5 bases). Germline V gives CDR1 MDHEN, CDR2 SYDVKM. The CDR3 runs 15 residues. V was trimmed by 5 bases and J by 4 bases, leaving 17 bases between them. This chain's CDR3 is CASSPGFLGRYGYTF. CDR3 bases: TGTGCCAGCAGTCCAGGGTTTTTAGGGCGCTATGGCTACACCTTC.

The CDR3 reads CASSLVWGSGELFF. CDR3 DNA sequence: TGTGCCAGCAGCTTAGTATGGGGCTCCGGGGAGCTGTTTTTT. The V call is TRBV11-2, the J call TRBJ2-2; D is possibly TRBD1 (5 bases). The germline CDR1 and CDR2 sequences are SGHAT and FQNNGV. The CDR3 is made up of 14 amino acids. V was trimmed by 1 base and J by 6 bases, leaving 9 bases between them. Looking up the rest from reference TRBV11-2 and TRBJ2-2 gives the full variable domain: EAGVAQSPRYKIIEKRQSVAFWCNPISGHATLYWYQQILGQGPKLLIQFQNNGVVDDSQLPKDRFSAERLKGVDSTLKIQPAKLEDSAVYLCASSLVWGSGELFFGEGSRLTVL.

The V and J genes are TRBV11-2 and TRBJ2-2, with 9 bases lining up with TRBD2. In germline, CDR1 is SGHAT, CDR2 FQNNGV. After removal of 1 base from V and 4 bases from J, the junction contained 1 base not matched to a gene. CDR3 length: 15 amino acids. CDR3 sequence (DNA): TGTGCCAGCAGCTTAGGTAGCGGGGGCACCGGGGAGCTGTTTTTT. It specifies CASSLGSGGTGELFF.

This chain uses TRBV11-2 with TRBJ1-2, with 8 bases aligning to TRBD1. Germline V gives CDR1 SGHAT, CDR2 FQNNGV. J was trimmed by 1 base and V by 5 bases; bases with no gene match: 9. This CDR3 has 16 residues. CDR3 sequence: CASSRGPGGGNYGYTF. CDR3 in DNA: TGTGCCAGCAGCCGCGGCCCAGGGGGCGGTAACTATGGCTACACCTTC.

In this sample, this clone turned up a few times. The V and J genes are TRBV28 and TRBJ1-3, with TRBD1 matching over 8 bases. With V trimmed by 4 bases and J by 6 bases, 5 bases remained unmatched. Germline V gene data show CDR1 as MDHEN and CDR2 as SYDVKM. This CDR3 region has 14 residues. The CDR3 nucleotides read TGTGCCAGCAGTTCCGCCAGGGGGCAAAACACCATATATTTT. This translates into CASSSARGQNTIYF.

The CDR3: CASSRGTGRYGYTF. In DNA form, the CDR3 reads TGTGCCAGTAGTAGAGGGACAGGGCGATATGGCTACACCTTC. This chain joins TRBV19 and TRBJ1-2, with TRBD1 matching over 9 bases. Germline V gives CDR1 LNHDA, CDR2 SQIVND (reference sequence). V dropped 4 bases and J dropped 5; count of bases not matched to a gene: 5. This CDR3 contains 14 residues.

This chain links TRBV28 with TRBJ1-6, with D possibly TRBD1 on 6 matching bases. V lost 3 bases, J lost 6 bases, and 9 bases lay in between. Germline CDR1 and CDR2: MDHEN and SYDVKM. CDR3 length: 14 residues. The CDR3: CASSFWTVNSPLHF. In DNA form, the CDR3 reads TGTGCCAGCAGTTTCTGGACAGTTAATTCACCCCTCCACTTT. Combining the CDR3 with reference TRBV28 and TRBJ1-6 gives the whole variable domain DVKVTQSSRYLVKRTGEKVFLECVQDMDHENMFWYRQDPGLGLRLIYFSYDVKMKEKGDIPEGYSVSREKKERFSLILESASTNQTSMYLCASSFWTVNSPLHFGNGTRLTVT.

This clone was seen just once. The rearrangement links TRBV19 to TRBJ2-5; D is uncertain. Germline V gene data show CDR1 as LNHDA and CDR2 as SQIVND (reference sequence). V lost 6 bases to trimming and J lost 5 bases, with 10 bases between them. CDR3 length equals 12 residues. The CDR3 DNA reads TGTGCCAGTAGACAGAGTGGGGAGACCCAGTACTTC. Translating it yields CASRQSGETQYF.

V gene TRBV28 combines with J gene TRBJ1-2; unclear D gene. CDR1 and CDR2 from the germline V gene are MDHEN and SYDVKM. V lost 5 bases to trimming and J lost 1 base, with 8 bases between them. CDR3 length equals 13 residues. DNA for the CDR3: TGTGCCAGCAGTCTAGACGGTAACTATGGCTACACCTTC. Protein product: CASSLDGNYGYTF.

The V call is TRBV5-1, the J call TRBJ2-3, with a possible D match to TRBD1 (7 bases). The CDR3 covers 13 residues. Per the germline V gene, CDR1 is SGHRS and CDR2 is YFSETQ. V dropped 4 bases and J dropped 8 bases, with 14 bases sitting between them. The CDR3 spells CASSPTGDFTQYF. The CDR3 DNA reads TGCGCCAGCAGCCCTACAGGGGACTTTACGCAGTATTTT.

CDR3 sequence: CASSFQGNYGYTF. The CDR3 bases are TGTGCCAGCAGTTTCCAGGGGAACTATGGCTACACCTTC. The chain is built from TRBV27 and TRBJ1-2; possible D gene TRBD1, 6 bases. V lost 3 bases and J lost 2, with 7 bases in between. The CDR3 extends over 13 amino acids. Looked up from germline, CDR1 is MNHEY and CDR2 is SMNVEV (reference sequence).

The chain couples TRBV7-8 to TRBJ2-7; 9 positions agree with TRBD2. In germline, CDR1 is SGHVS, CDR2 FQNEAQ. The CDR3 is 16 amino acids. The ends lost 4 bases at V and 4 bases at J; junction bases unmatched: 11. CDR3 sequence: CASSSPHSGRSYEQYF. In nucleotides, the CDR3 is TGTGCCAGCAGCTCCCCCCATAGCGGGAGATCTTACGAGCAGTACTTC.

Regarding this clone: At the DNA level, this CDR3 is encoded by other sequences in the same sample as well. The CDR3 sequence is CASSYSRETQYF. Here the CDR3 DNA reads TGTGCCAGCAGTTACTCGCGGGAGACCCAGTACTTC. The chain uses TRBV6-2 or TRBV6-3 and TRBJ2-5; D not certain. Germline CDR1 reads MNHEY; CDR2 reads SVGEGT. The CDR3 extends over 12 amino acids. The V gene lost 0 bases and the J gene lost 5 bases, with 4 bases spanning the gap.